The TCR beta chain described here comes from a study of cytomegalovirus exposure and HLA in healthy donors. Vbeta (60) and Jbeta (13) primers were used in the PCR. Only in-frame clones appear in the TCRdb table, and some are missing; sequencing was by immunoSEQ multiplex PCR. Of more than 100,000 clones in the sample, about three quarters were seen once. The V end lost 0 bases, the J end lost 9 bases, and 16 bases lay between the germline ends. The germline CDR1 and CDR2 sequences are SGDLS and YYNGEE. This CDR3 is 15 amino acids long. The sequence derives from a man in his sixties in good health and CMV-seropositive. The gene calls are TRBV9 and TRBJ1-5, with D possibly matching TRBD1 (5 bases). Sequenced input: PBMCs. CDR3 DNA sequence: TGTGCCAGCAGCGTAGATGGAGGGGATAGGTGGCCCCAGCATTTT. Encoded protein: CASSVDGGDRWPQHF.